The 9 T cell receptor beta chains below come from one sample, sequenced in a study of T cells in localized non-small cell lung cancer. Sequencing was performed with immunoSEQ multiplex PCR; in TCRdb, only in-frame clones are kept and a portion is missing. The sample lists 45,000 to 55,000 clones; about 80% were seen once. Here the sequenced sample was peripheral blood, taken before any cancer treatment. The receptors were gathered from a man between 40 and 69 years old with stage I squamous cell lung carcinoma.

V is TRBV27 and J is TRBJ2-7; the match to TRBD1 covers 10 bases. Germline V gene sequence: CDR1 MNHEY, CDR2 SMNVEV (reference sequence). The junction had 3 bases not matched to a gene; V was cut back by 1 base and J by 6 bases. The CDR3 extends over 14 amino acids. This CDR3 reads CASSLFWDRGEQYF. CDR3 coding DNA: TGTGCCAGCAGTTTATTTTGGGACAGGGGCGAGCAGTACTTC.

V gene TRBV7-3 combines with J gene TRBJ1-5; D might be TRBD1 (6 bases). Trimming pared 6 bases from V and 1 base from J, leaving 22 bases between. The CDR3 contains 18 residues. Germline V gene sequence: CDR1 SGHTA, CDR2 FQGTGA. In DNA form, the CDR3 reads TGTGCCAGCAGTTATGTCAGCAGGGGCGGTCGGAGCAATCAGCCCCAGCATTTT. It encodes CASSYVSRGGRSNQPQHF.

J is TRBJ1-1 and V is TRBV19; D is undetermined. V lost 6 bases and J 0 bases, leaving 11 bases between the germline ends. Germline values: CDR1 LNHDA, CDR2 SQIVND (reference sequence). This CDR3 has 14 amino acids. CDR3 region: CASRLGEMNTEAFF. The CDR3 nucleotides read TGTGCCAGTAGGCTTGGGGAAATGAACACTGAAGCTTTCTTT. Using reference TRBV19 and TRBJ1-1 for the parts outside the CDR3, the full variable domain is DGGITQSPKYLFRKEGQNVTLSCEQNLNHDAMYWYRQDPGQGLRLIYYSQIVNDFQKGDIAEGYSVSREKKESFPLTVTSAQKNPTAFYLCASRLGEMNTEAFFGQGTRLTVV.

The J gene is TRBJ2-4, the V gene TRBV27; D is perhaps TRBD2 (5 bases). This CDR3 contains 14 residues. V was pared by 5 bases and J by 4 bases, with 12 bases between. The germline CDR1 and CDR2 sequences are MNHEY and SMNVEV (reference sequence). CDR3 residues: CASSTREPKNIQYF. In DNA, the CDR3 is TGTGCCAGCAGTACACGGGAACCAAAAAACATTCAGTACTTC.

The genes are TRBV19 and TRBJ1-4; TRBD1 agrees at 8 bases. Per germline, CDR1 LNHDA and CDR2 SQIVND (reference sequence). CDR3 length: 14 amino acids. Losses at the gene ends were 5 bases for V and 6 bases for J; bases not matched to a gene: 5. Written as DNA, the CDR3 is TGTGCCAGTAGTCAGGACAGGGTTGATGAAAAACTGTTTTTT. Its translation is CASSQDRVDEKLFF.

The chain recombines TRBV15 with TRBJ1-1, with D perhaps TRBD1 (5 bases). This CDR3 contains 19 residues. CDR1 is LNHNV, CDR2 YYDKDF, per germline (reference sequence). Trimming removed 2 bases at V and 7 bases at J, with 29 bases between. CDR3 nucleotide sequence: TGTGCCACCAGCAGACAGGGCCCGCCAGGGCCCGTGTTCACAGGTGAAGCTTTCTTT. Translation gives CATSRQGPPGPVFTGEAFF.

CDR3 DNA: TGTGCCAGCAGCCCGCCCGGGGCGGGATCTAATGAAAAACTGTTTTTT. Amino acid sequence: CASSPPGAGSNEKLFF. V is TRBV5-6 and J is TRBJ1-4; TRBD1 might be the D (5 bases). V lost 4 bases and J lost 3, with 16 bases in between. The length of the CDR3 is 16 residues. Germline-derived CDR1 and CDR2 are SGHDT and YYEEEE.

The rearrangement uses TRBV5-1 and TRBJ1-2; 9 bases agree with TRBD1. The CDR3 consists of 15 residues. From germline, CDR1 is SGHRS and CDR2 YFSETQ. V shed 0 bases, J shed 4 bases, and the junction held 4 bases outside the gene matches. This CDR3 is CASSLAPGQGYGYTF. CDR3 bases: TGCGCCAGCAGCTTGGCCCCGGGACAGGGCTATGGCTACACCTTC.

This clone came up many times. V is TRBV27 and J is TRBJ2-7, with 9 bases matching TRBD1. Germline CDR1 reads MNHEY; CDR2 reads SMNVEV (reference sequence). This CDR3 spans 14 amino acids. The ends lost 8 bases at V and 4 bases at J; junction bases unmatched: 9. This CDR3 reads CASSLVGTGYEQYF. CDR3 DNA sequence: TGTGCCAGCTCCCTCGTCGGGACAGGGTACGAGCAGTACTTC.